This TCR beta chain comes out of a study of T-cell reconstitution after alpha-beta-depleted transplantation in children. The CDR3 has 15 amino acids. Between the trimmed V and J ends, which lost 6 bases and 5 bases, there was a span of 17 bases. Germline assignment: CDR1 DFQATT and CDR2 SNEGSKA (reference sequence). Preparation of the TCRbeta library used unique molecular identifiers. Each CDR3 protein gets one entry after TCRdb re-called the PCR reads with MiXCR. The repertoire holds some 600,000 distinct CDR3 sequences, with 13% as singletons. The origin of this receptor is a male patient aged 5 to 17 who had a stem cell transplant for acute myeloid leukemia, so the T cells may come from the graft donor. The chain employs TRBV20-1 and TRBJ1-6; D gene unclear. Here the sequenced sample was PBMCs, mostly from graft donor cells, taken 360 days after TCRalphabeta/CD19-depleted stem cell transplant. The CDR3 loop reads CSAGREVVDNSPLHF. Here the CDR3 DNA reads TGCAGTGCCGGGAGGGAAGTCGTAGATAATTCACCCCTCCACTTT.